These T cell receptor beta chains were read from a single sample in a study of human T cells and chemical hapten exposure. TCRdb itself ran the RACE reads through MiXCR, one entry per CDR3 protein. The table lists around 110,000 distinct CDR3 sequences, over 9% of them singletons, with around 2.2% in the top ten. Sequencing used whole blood, obtained in connection with sensitization to the hapten diphenylcyclopropenone (DPC). The receptors shown here come from a woman in her forties or fifties with alopecia areata. Some clones in this sample may be carry-over from other donors' samples. The conserved cysteine and the conserved F or W are not part of the CDR3 here. A D gene is named only where the DNA matches it firmly.

D gene,CDR3 length,V gene,CDR3 protein
-,12,TRBV7-2,ASSLDKVTGELF
TRBD2,13,TRBV20-1,SAPELAGGGDTQY
-,13,TRBV4-1,ASSPFGGGYNEQF
-,12,TRBV2,ASSAGTLELPVF
-,12,TRBV12-3/TRBV12-4,ASGGTDSNQPQH
-,10,TRBV2,ASIWDGGSYT
-,13,TRBV6-6,ASSQEGHTNTEAF
-,9,TRBV6-2/TRBV6-3,ASRKGEKLF
-,13,TRBV13,ASSLGLPNTGELF
-,13,TRBV18,ASSPPSRSTDTQY
TRBD1,11,TRBV10-2,ASRQTGGTEAF
-,13,TRBV12-3/TRBV12-4,ASTGPRDSTDTQY
-,12,TRBV12-3/TRBV12-4,ASSLAPPNYGYT
-,12,TRBV20-1,SAFKTGPNTEAF
TRBD1,12,TRBV6-6,ASSKGGTFNEQF
-,10,TRBV6-2/TRBV6-3,ASSHQGREAF
TRBD1,12,TRBV10-3,AIGTGRGNTEAF
-,13,TRBV5-4,ASSLEGGPTYEQY
-,10,TRBV7-9,ASSLISYEQY
TRBD1,13,TRBV15,ATSEDRALFTEAF
TRBD2,15,TRBV5-1,ASSPGLLAGATDTQY
-,12,TRBV18,ASSPTSLGTEAF
TRBD1,15,TRBV6-6,ASSPGTGATSNQPQH
TRBD2,16,TRBV6-2/TRBV6-3,ASSYSLSGRITRNEQF
TRBD2,14,TRBV10-3,AISDPPSGGSYEQY
TRBD2,14,TRBV11-2,ASRSSSGRATDTQY
-,9,TRBV24-1,ATRGAGELF
TRBD1,14,TRBV27,ASISWDRGRGTEAF
-,14,TRBV28,ASSPGGGLAKNIQY
-,13,TRBV4-2,ASSQVRGANYGYT
TRBD2,12,TRBV12-3/TRBV12-4,ASSLKRGAGEQY
-,11,TRBV6-2/TRBV6-3,ASSRGSSTEAF
-,11,TRBV28,ASSFRTPDTQY
-,14,TRBV10-3,AISAGTQTSNYGYT
TRBD1,13,TRBV5-5,ASSFTGTDNSPLH
-,13,TRBV27,ASSLSVRAEYEQY
-,10,TRBV10-3,AISGSNEKLF
-,11,TRBV10-3,AISEEGMEKLF
TRBD2,13,TRBV6-2/TRBV6-3,ASSSPTSGGGEQY
TRBD1,12,TRBV12-3/TRBV12-4,ASRPPGQPTEAF
-,16,TRBV18,ASSLPISGPRGTDTQY
-,14,TRBV7-9,ASSLARGEGSYGYT
-,13,TRBV28,ASSLFTGPNTEAF
-,11,TRBV7-2,ASSWAATDTQY
-,12,TRBV29-1,SVEDQVARDTQY
-,10,TRBV2,ASRNYNSPLH
-,12,TRBV7-8,ASSLSGTLNIQY
-,14,TRBV4-1,ASSQLGRRLGDTQY
-,15,TRBV29-1,SVTGGSGAGASNERF
-,10,TRBV2,ASSEGGNEQF
-,12,TRBV25-1,ASSSGVNTGELF
-,13,TRBV5-6,ASSSIDSGANVLT
-,12,TRBV7-6,ASSLVPESYEQY
-,9,TRBV12-3/TRBV12-4,ASRMFSEQF
-,14,TRBV5-1,ASSLRQQTSGNTIY
-,12,TRBV7-9,ASRSQSGNTEAF